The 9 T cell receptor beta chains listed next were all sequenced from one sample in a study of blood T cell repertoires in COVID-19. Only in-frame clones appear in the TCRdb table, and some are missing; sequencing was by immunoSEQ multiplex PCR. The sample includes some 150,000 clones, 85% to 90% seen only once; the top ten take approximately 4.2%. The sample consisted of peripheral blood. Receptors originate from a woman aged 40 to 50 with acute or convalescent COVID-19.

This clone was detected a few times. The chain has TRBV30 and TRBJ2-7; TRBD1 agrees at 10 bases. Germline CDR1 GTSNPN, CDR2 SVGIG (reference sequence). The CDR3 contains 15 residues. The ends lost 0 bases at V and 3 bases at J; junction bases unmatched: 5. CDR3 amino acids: CAWSVRTGGNYEQYF. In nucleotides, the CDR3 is TGTGCCTGGAGTGTACGGACAGGGGGGAACTACGAGCAGTACTTC.

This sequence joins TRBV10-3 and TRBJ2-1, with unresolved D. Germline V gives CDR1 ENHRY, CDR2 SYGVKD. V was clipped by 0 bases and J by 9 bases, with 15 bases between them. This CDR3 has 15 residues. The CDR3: CAISESVAGSGEQFF. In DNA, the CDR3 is TGTGCCATCAGTGAGTCGGTAGCCGGGTCCGGTGAGCAGTTCTTC.

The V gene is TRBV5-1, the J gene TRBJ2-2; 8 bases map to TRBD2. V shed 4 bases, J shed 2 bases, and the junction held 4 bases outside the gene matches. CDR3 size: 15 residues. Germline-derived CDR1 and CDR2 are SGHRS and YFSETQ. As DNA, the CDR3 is TGCGCCAGCAGCCTGGGACTAGACAACACCGGGGAGCTGTTTTTT. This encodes CASSLGLDNTGELFF. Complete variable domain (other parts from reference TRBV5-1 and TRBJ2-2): KAGVTQTPRYLIKTRGQQVTLSCSPISGHRSVSWYQQTPGQGLQFLFEYFSETQRNKGNFPGRFSGRQFSNSRSEMNVSTLELGDSALYLCASSLGLDNTGELFFGEGSRLTVL.

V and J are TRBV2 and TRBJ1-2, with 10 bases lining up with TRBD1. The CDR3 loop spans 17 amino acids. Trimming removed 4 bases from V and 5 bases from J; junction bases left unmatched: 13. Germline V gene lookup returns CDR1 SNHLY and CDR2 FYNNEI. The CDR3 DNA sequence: TGTGCCAGCAGTGGAGGGACAGGGGCCAGAGTCCCATATGGCTACACCTTC. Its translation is CASSGGTGARVPYGYTF.

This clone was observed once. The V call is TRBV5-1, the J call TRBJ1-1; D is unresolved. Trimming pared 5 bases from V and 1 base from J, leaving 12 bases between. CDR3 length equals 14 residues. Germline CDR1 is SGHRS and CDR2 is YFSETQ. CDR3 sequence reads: CASRLTTGNTEAFF. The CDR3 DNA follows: TGCGCCAGCAGGTTAACGACGGGGAACACTGAAGCTTTCTTT. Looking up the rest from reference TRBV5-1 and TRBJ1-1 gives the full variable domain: KAGVTQTPRYLIKTRGQQVTLSCSPISGHRSVSWYQQTPGQGLQFLFEYFSETQRNKGNFPGRFSGRQFSNSRSEMNVSTLELGDSALYLCASRLTTGNTEAFFGQGTRLTVV.

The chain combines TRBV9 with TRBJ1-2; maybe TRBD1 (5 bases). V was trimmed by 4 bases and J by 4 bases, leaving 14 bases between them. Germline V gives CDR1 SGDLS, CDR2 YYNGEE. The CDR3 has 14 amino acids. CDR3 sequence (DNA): TGTGCCAGCAGCCCGCCCCCCGGGGGCTATGGCTACACCTTC. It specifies CASSPPPGGYGYTF.

The CDR3 bases are TGCGCCAGCAGCTTTGGACTCTTAAACACCGGGGAGCTGTTTTTT. Translation: CASSFGLLNTGELFF. The chain combines TRBV5-1 with TRBJ2-2; TRBD2 might be the D (5 bases). Trimming removed 2 bases from V and 2 bases from J, with 10 bases in between. Germline V lookup: CDR1 SGHRS, CDR2 YFSETQ. The CDR3 is made up of 15 amino acids.

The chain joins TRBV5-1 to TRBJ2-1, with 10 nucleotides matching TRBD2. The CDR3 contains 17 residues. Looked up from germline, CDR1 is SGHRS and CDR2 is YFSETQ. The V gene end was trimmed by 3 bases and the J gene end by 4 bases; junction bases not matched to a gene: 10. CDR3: CASSSGTSAPPYNEQFF. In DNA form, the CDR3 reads TGCGCCAGCAGCTCCGGGACTAGCGCTCCCCCTTACAATGAGCAGTTCTTC. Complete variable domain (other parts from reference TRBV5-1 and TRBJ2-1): KAGVTQTPRYLIKTRGQQVTLSCSPISGHRSVSWYQQTPGQGLQFLFEYFSETQRNKGNFPGRFSGRQFSNSRSEMNVSTLELGDSALYLCASSSGTSAPPYNEQFFGPGTRLTVL.

CDR3 residues: CASSQDHTGLGQETQYF. CDR3 coding DNA: TGTGCCAGCAGCCAAGACCACACAGGGCTGGGGCAAGAGACCCAGTACTTC. The chain uses TRBV3-1 (or the pseudogene TRBV3-2) and TRBJ2-5, with D maybe TRBD1 (6 bases). The CDR3 length is 17 residues. V was clipped by 0 bases and J by 2 bases, with 16 bases between them. CDR1 LGHDT and CDR2 YNNKEL come from the germline V gene (reference sequence).